The clone carrying this TCR beta chain was observed at least ten times. The CDR3 is 14 amino acids. Unmatched junction bases numbered 5, after V lost 4 bases and J lost 4 bases. A TCRbeta library incorporating unique molecular identifiers was prepared. MiXCR, applied by TCRdb to the PCR reads, yields one record per CDR3 protein. The sample has roughly 400,000 distinct CDR3 sequences; roughly 44% are singletons. This sample was taken from a study of T-cell reconstitution after alpha-beta-depleted transplantation in children. The chain has TRBV12-3 or TRBV12-4 and TRBJ2-7, with 9 bases aligning to TRBD2. Material: PBMCs, obtained before TCRalphabeta/CD19-depleted stem cell transplant. This TCR came from a girl aged 2 to 9 with aplastic anemia, due to receive a stem cell transplant. The CDR3 region has the DNA TGTGCCAGCAGTTATGGGACTAGCATATACGAGCAGTACTTC. It yields the protein CASSYGTSIYEQYF.